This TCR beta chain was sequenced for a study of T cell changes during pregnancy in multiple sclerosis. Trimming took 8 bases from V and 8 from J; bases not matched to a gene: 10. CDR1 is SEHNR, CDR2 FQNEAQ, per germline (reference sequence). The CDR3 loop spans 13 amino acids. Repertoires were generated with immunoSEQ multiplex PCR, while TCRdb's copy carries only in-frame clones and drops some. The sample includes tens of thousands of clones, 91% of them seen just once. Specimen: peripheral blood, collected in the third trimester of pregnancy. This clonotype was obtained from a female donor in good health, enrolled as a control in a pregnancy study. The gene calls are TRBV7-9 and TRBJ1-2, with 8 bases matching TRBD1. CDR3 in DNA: TGTGCCAGCTCCCAGGGGGCCCCGAAGGGCTACACCTTC. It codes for CASSQGAPKGYTF.